These 13 T cell receptor beta chains share one sample of origin, sequenced in a study of T cell responses to AZD1222 COVID-19 vaccine. TCRdb's copy holds only in-frame clones and misses some; the assay was immunoSEQ multiplex PCR. The sample gives about 160,000 clones, 92% of which show up once; about 4.5% is in the top ten. This material consisted of peripheral blood, taken on day 0 of MenACWY control vaccination. All receptors come from an adult in good health.

This sequence joins TRBV25-1 and TRBJ2-3; D ambiguous. This CDR3 has 12 residues. From germline, CDR1 is MGHDK and CDR2 SYGVNS. V dropped 4 bases and J dropped 2 bases, with 4 bases sitting between them. The CDR3 nucleotides read TGTGCCAGCAGTGGGGTCACAGATACGCAGTATTTT. It yields the protein CASSGVTDTQYF.

This clone appeared a single time. This sequence joins TRBV7-2 and TRBJ1-1; D not resolved. CDR1 and CDR2 (germline): SGHTA, FQGNSA. The CDR3 is 13 amino acids. The V end lost 1 base, the J end lost 5 bases, and 8 bases lay between the germline ends. CDR3 sequence reads: CASSLGSGTEAFF. The CDR3 bases are TGTGCCAGCAGCTTAGGCTCGGGGACTGAAGCTTTCTTT.

The chain carries TRBV28 and TRBJ2-5; 8 nucleotides match TRBD2. The V gene end was trimmed by 1 base and the J gene end by 1 base; junction bases not matched to a gene: 2. The CDR3 is made up of 15 amino acids. Per the germline V gene, CDR1 is MDHEN and CDR2 is SYDVKM. The CDR3 here is CASSLSGGPQETQYF. CDR3 DNA: TGTGCCAGCAGTTTATCGGGGGGGCCCCAAGAGACCCAGTACTTC. Variable domain in full (rest from reference TRBV28 and TRBJ2-5): DVKVTQSSRYLVKRTGEKVFLECVQDMDHENMFWYRQDPGLGLRLIYFSYDVKMKEKGDIPEGYSVSREKKERFSLILESASTNQTSMYLCASSLSGGPQETQYFGPGTRLLVL.

The V gene is TRBV3-1 (or the pseudogene TRBV3-2), the J gene TRBJ2-1; 8 bases align to TRBD1. V trimming: 4 bases; J trimming: 5 bases; junction bases outside the gene matches: 7. This CDR3 has 15 residues. Germline V gene sequence: CDR1 LGHDT, CDR2 YNNKEL (reference sequence). CDR3 amino acids: CASSPRTGTNNEQFF. The CDR3 coding sequence is TGTGCCAGCAGCCCCCGGACAGGGACGAACAATGAGCAGTTCTTC.

The CDR3 is CASSQARQGLQFF. The CDR3 DNA reads as TGCGCCAGCAGCCAGGCTAGACAGGGGTTGCAGTTCTTC. This chain connects TRBV4-3 to TRBJ2-1; 8 nucleotides align to TRBD1. Trimming at V came to 3 bases and at J to 12 bases, leaving 7 bases not matched to a gene. The CDR3 loop spans 13 amino acids. From germline, CDR1 is LGHNA and CDR2 YSLEER.

This chain links TRBV6-2 or TRBV6-3 with TRBJ2-7, with 9 bases that match TRBD2. Germline assignment: CDR1 MNHEY and CDR2 SVGEGT. J gave up 2 bases and V 0 bases, and 8 bases lay outside the gene matches. The CDR3 contains 17 residues. CDR3 coding DNA: TGTGCCAGCAGTTACTCTAAGGTGGTAGCGGGAGCCTACGAGCAGTACTTC. This translates into CASSYSKVVAGAYEQYF.

This chain joins TRBV11-2 and TRBJ1-2; TRBD1 matches at 12 bases. J lost 8 bases, V lost 5 bases, and 3 bases had no gene match. CDR1 is SGHAT and CDR2 is FQNNGV in the germline V gene. The CDR3 runs to 13 residues. CDR3 protein: CASSRDRGHGYTF. DNA of the CDR3: TGTGCCAGCAGCCGGGACAGGGGGCACGGCTACACCTTC.

V is TRBV28 and J is TRBJ2-3; D gene uncertain. This CDR3 is 11 amino acids long. CDR1 and CDR2 from the germline V gene are MDHEN and SYDVKM. V gave up 5 bases and J gave up 6 bases, with 6 bases separating them. The CDR3 is CASSVLDTQYF. DNA for the CDR3: TGTGCCAGCAGTGTATTGGATACGCAGTATTTT.

About this clone itself: This sample also contains other DNA sequences that code for the same CDR3. The rearrangement links TRBV19 to TRBJ2-2; TRBD1 aligns across 8 bases. From germline, CDR1 is LNHDA and CDR2 SQIVND (reference sequence). The CDR3 is 15 amino acids. Germline trimming cut 4 bases from V and 4 bases from J; bases unmatched to any gene: 5. This CDR3 is CASSTQGAGTGELFF. The CDR3 region has the DNA TGTGCCAGTAGTACGCAGGGGGCCGGCACCGGGGAGCTGTTTTTT.

This rearrangement joins TRBV1 to TRBJ1-1; TRBD1 was called by the table and not checked on the DNA. TRBV1 is classified as a pseudogene. The CDR3 spans 12 residues. In DNA, the CDR3 is TGCACCAGCAGCCAACGCAGGGCTGAAGCTTTCTTT. Translated: CTSSQRRAEAFF.

The CDR3 sequence is CASSLIQTGEQYF. The CDR3 region has the DNA TGTGCCAGCAGCCTAATTCAGACAGGCGAGCAGTACTTC. The chain employs TRBV9 and TRBJ2-7, with D possibly matching TRBD1 (6 bases). From germline, CDR1 is SGDLS and CDR2 YYNGEE. Trimming pared 4 bases from V and 6 bases from J, leaving 14 bases between. The CDR3 sequence is 13 residues long. The full variable domain, rest sourced from reference TRBV9 and TRBJ2-7, is DSGVTQTPKHLITATGQRVTLRCSPRSGDLSVYWYQQSLDQGLQFLIQYYNGEERAKGNILERFSAQQFPDLHSELNLSSLELGDSALYFCASSLIQTGEQYFGPGTRLTVT.

Only one count was recorded for this clone. The chain joins TRBV7-2 to TRBJ2-7, with TRBD2 matching 13 bases. The V gene's germline CDR1 is SGHTA and CDR2 FQGNSA. The trim removed 5 bases at V and 0 bases at J, leaving 7 bases unmatched. CDR3 length: 17 amino acids. CDR3 nucleotide sequence: TGTGCCAGCAGCCGTTGGACTAGCGGGAGTGGCTCCTACGAGCAGTACTTC. It codes for CASSRWTSGSGSYEQYF.

The chain combines TRBV28 with TRBJ2-2; possibly TRBD2 for D (7 bases). The V end lost 6 bases, the J end lost 3 bases, and 17 bases lay between the germline ends. The CDR3 is 16 residues long. From germline, CDR1 is MDHEN and CDR2 SYDVKM. CDR3: CASRPLRGADTGELFF. CDR3 coding DNA: TGTGCCAGCAGGCCACTCCGGGGGGCGGACACCGGGGAGCTGTTTTTT.